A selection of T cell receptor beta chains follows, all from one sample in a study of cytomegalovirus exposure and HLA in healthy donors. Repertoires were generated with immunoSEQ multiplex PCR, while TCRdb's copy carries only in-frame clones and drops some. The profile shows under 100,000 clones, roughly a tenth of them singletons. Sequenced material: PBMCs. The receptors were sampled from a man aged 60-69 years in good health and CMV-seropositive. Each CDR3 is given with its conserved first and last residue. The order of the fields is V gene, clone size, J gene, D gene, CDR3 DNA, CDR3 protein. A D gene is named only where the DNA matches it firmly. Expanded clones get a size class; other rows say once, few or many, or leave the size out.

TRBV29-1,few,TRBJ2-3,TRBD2,TGCAGCGTTGAAGATTGGCTAGCGGGAGGAACAGATACGCAGTATTTT,CSVEDWLAGGTDTQYF
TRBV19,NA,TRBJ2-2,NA,TGTGCCAGTAGTATACAGGCCGCGAACACCGGGGAGCTGTTTTTT,CASSIQAANTGELFF
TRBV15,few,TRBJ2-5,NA,TGTGCCACCAGCAGAGATCTGGGGGGAATGAGGGAGACCCAGTACTTC,CATSRDLGGMRETQYF
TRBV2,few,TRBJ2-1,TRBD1,TGTGCCAGCAGCCTGTCCGGGACAGACAATGAGCAGTTCTTC,CASSLSGTDNEQFF
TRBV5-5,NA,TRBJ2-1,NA,TGTGCCAGCAGCTTATTACAGGGAAAGGTACGTGAGCAGTTCTTC,CASSLLQGKVREQFF
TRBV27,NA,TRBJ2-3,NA,TGTGCCAGCAGCCGCAAAAGGGAGGCTAGCACAGATACGCAGTATTTT,CASSRKREASTDTQYF
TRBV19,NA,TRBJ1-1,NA,TGTGCCAGTAGTACAACGGTCCAACGGGTAGCTTTCTTT,CASSTTVQRVAFF
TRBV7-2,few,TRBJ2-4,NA,TGTGCCAGCAGCTTAGATCTAGCCAAAAACATTCAGTACTTC,CASSLDLAKNIQYF
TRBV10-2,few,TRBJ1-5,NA,TGCGCCAGCAAGAGGGAGGATCAGCCCCAGCATTTT,CASKREDQPQHF
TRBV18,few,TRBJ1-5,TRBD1,TGTGCCAGCTCACTCGGGACAGGGGTTGGTCAGCCCCAGCATTTT,CASSLGTGVGQPQHF
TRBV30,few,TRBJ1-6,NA,TGTGCCTGGAGTACCGACAGAGATTCACCCCTCCACTTT,CAWSTDRDSPLHF
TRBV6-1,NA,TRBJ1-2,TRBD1,TGTGCCAGCAGCGAGACAGGGAACTATGGCTACACCTTC,CASSETGNYGYTF
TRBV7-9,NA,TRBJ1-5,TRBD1,TGTGCCAGCAGCTTAGGGGGACAGGGTCCCAACCAGCCCCAGCATTTT,CASSLGGQGPNQPQHF
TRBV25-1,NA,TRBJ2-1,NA,TGTGCCAGCAGTGAAGCGCCCGGGAGTGGGACCTACAATGAGCAGTTCTTC,CASSEAPGSGTYNEQFF
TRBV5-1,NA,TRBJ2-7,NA,TGCGCCAGCAGCTCGGGGGACTTTTCTTCCTACGAGCAGTACTTC,CASSSGDFSSYEQYF
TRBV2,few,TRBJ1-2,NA,TGTGCCAGCAGTGAAAACAGGGTGGGCTATGGCTACACCTTC,CASSENRVGYGYTF
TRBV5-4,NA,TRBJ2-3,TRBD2,TGTGCCAGCAGCTTGGAGCTAGCGGCGAGCACAGATACGCAGTATTTT,CASSLELAASTDTQYF
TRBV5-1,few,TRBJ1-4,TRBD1,TGCGCCAGCAGCCAACAGGGGGACTCAACTAATGAAAAACTGTTTTTT,CASSQQGDSTNEKLFF
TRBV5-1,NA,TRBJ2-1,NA,TGCGCCAGCAGCTTGGGCCCGCCCGCGGAGCAGTTCTTC,CASSLGPPAEQFF
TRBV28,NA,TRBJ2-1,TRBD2,TGTGCCAGCAGTTTTCTAGCGGAAATCTACAATGAGCAGTTCTTC,CASSFLAEIYNEQFF
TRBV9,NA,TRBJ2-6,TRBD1,TGTGCCAGCAGCCCCCTTACAGGGGGGAGCTCTGGGGCCAACGTCCTGACTTTC,CASSPLTGGSSGANVLTF
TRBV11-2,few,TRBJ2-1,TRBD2,TGTGCCAGCAGCTGGAGCGGGGCCCTTCCCGATAATGAGCAGTTCTTC,CASSWSGALPDNEQFF
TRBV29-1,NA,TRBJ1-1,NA,TGCAGCGTTGATCCGGGACACCAGAACACTGAAGCTTTCTTT,CSVDPGHQNTEAFF
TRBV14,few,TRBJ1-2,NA,TGTGCCAGCAGCCAGACAGGTGGACAAGGCTACACCTTC,CASSQTGGQGYTF
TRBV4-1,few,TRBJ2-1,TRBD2,TGCGCCAGCAGCCCAGGGACTAGCGGGGGGGCATCCTACAATGAGCAGTTCTTC,CASSPGTSGGASYNEQFF
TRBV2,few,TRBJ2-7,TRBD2,TGTGCCAGCAGTGGGCTTAGCGGGAGGCACTACGAGCAGTACTTC,CASSGLSGRHYEQYF
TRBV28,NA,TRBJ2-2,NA,TGTGCCAGCAGTTTTAGGGGCGAGGCCGGGGAGCTGTTTTTT,CASSFRGEAGELFF
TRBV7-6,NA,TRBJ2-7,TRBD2,TGTGCCAGCAGCCAGAGCGGGAACTCCTACGAGCAGTACTTC,CASSQSGNSYEQYF
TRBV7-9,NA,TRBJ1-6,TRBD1,TGTGCCAGCAGCTTAGATGCAGGGGGGAGTTCACCCCTCCACTTT,CASSLDAGGSSPLHF
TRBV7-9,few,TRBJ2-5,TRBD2,TGTGCCAGCAGCGCCACCGGGACTAGACAAGAGACCCAGTACTTC,CASSATGTRQETQYF
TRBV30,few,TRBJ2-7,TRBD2,TGTGCCTGGAACCTAGCGGGAGCGTCCTACGAGCAGTACTTC,CAWNLAGASYEQYF
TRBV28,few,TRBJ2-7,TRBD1,TGTGCCACCAGGGGGAGCTCCTACGAGCAGTACTTC,CATRGSSYEQYF
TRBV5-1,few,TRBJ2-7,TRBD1,TGCGCCAGCAGCTTTCACCAGGGGGCTGGGAACGAGCAGTACTTC,CASSFHQGAGNEQYF
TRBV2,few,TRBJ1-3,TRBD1,TGTGCCCGGGAAAATGTTCCTACAGGGGACACTGGAAACACCATATATTTT,CARENVPTGDTGNTIYF
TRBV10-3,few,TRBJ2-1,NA,TGTGCCATCGGCGCAGGGGATTATGGTGAGCAGTTCTTC,CAIGAGDYGEQFF
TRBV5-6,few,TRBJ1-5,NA,TGTGCCAGCAGCTTGAGCTGGGGGCAGCGTCAGCCCCAGCATTTT,CASSLSWGQRQPQHF
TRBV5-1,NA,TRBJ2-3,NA,TGCGCCAGCAGCGTTGGCCAGGAGGGAGATACGCAGTATTTT,CASSVGQEGDTQYF
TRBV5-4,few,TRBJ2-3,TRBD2,TGTGCCAGCAGCCCCTCCTTCGGGGGGGCGATGGATACGCAGTATTTT,CASSPSFGGAMDTQYF
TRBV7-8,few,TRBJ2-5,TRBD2,TGTGCCAGCAGCCGGGAGGGGACCCAGTACTTC,CASSREGTQYF
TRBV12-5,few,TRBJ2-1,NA,TGTGCTAGTGGTTTGGGCGGGAATTACAATGAGCAGTTCTTC,CASGLGGNYNEQFF
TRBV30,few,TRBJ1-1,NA,TGTGCCTGCGTGCCAGGGGTTGAAGCTTTCTTT,CACVPGVEAFF
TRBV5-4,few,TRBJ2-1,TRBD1,TGTGCCAGCAGCCACGTGGGACAGGGGGCTAATGAGCAGTTCTTC,CASSHVGQGANEQFF
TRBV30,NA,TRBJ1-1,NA,TGTGCCTGCACGACCTCAGGGGTAGGGACTGAAGCTTTCTTT,CACTTSGVGTEAFF
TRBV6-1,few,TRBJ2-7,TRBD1,TGTGCCAGCAGAGATCCGGGACAGGGGCCCTACGAGCAGTACTTC,CASRDPGQGPYEQYF
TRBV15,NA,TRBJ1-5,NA,TGTGCCACCAGCAGAGATCTGGGGGCGGGCAATCAGCCCCAGCATTTT,CATSRDLGAGNQPQHF
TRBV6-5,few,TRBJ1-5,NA,TGTGCCAGCAGCCAATCGGGGGGTAATTATCAGCCCCAGCATTTT,CASSQSGGNYQPQHF
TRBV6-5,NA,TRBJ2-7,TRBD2,TGTGCCAGCAGTAGCGGGAGGTGGGAGCAGTACTTC,CASSSGRWEQYF
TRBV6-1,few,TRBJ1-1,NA,TGTGCCAGCAGTGAAGCGCTAGGTCCCGCTTTCTTT,CASSEALGPAFF
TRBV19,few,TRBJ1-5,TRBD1,TGTGCCAGTAGTATCGGGGGACAGGGTTCGAATCAGCCCCAGCATTTT,CASSIGGQGSNQPQHF
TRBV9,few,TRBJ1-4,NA,TGTGCCAGCAGCGGGGCGGGTAAAAAACTGTTTTTT,CASSGAGKKLFF
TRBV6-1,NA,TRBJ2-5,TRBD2,TGTGCCAGCAGTGAAACGGGACTAGCGGGAGTAAGCGGGTACTTC,CASSETGLAGVSGYF
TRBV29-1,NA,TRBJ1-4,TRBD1,TGCAGCGTGGGACAGGGGGCTGAAAAACTGTTTTTT,CSVGQGAEKLFF
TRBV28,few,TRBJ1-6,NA,TGTGCCAGCAGTTTATTGGACTTTTCACCCCTCCACTTT,CASSLLDFSPLHF
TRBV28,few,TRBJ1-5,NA,TGTGCCAGCAGTTTATCGATGGGGGCCGGGGAGCCCCAGCATTTT,CASSLSMGAGEPQHF
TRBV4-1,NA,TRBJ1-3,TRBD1,TGCGCCAGCAGCCTGGGGACAGCTGACACCATATATTTT,CASSLGTADTIYF